This T cell receptor (beta chain) was sequenced in a study of regulatory T cells in long-lasting Graves disease. Trimming stripped 6 bases from V and 2 bases from J, with 15 bases between. The CDR3 spans 14 residues. Germline V gene data show CDR1 as DFQATT and CDR2 as SNEGSKA (reference sequence). The time point was: newly diagnosed GD, antithyroid drugs for less than 3 months. From PBMCs, RNA was extracted and then used to make the TCR library. Arm-PCR of CDR3 regions with iRepertoire HTBI primers generated TCR beta libraries. MiXCR, applied by TCRdb to the multiplex PCR reads, yields one record per CDR3 protein. The data show about 350,000 distinct CDR3 sequences, 16% seen once. This clonotype was seen a few times. This sample also appeared in a second study, on T cells in Graves' hyperthyroidism and ophthalmopathy. That paper states: Diagnosis of hyperthyroidism was new in patients aged 18 to 65, and its duration was under 2 months. Primed by the HTBI set, a first-round RT-PCR was run on the TCR CDR3. Peripheral blood also featured most of the thyroid clonotypes expanded above 0.001.

V gene TRBV20-1 combines with J gene TRBJ2-3, with D possibly being TRBD2 (6 bases). The sample was peripheral blood mononuclear cells (PBMCs), taken at new diagnosis, from a patient treated with antithyroid drugs. The clonotype was recovered from a woman aged 18-30 years with Graves disease. The CDR3 here is CSARPGLATDTQYF. CDR3 bases: TGCAGTGCCCGGCCGGGACTCGCCACAGATACGCAGTATTTT.